Presented here are 26 T cell receptor beta chains from one specimen sequenced in a study of shared clonotypes between healthy human individuals. The assay was immunoSEQ multiplex PCR, and TCRdb's table has in-frame clones only and misses some. This table holds about 660,000 clones, less than 85% found once. Sequencing was carried out using memory CD4+ T cells sorted from blood. Indicated subset: CD45RA-negative fraction. These receptors were obtained from a woman aged 30 to 39 in good health.

This sequence joins TRBV6-5 and TRBJ2-3; 7 positions match TRBD2. The V gene's germline CDR1 is MNHEY and CDR2 SVGAGI. The CDR3 runs 14 residues. J gave up 2 bases and V 8 bases, and 7 bases lay outside the gene matches. CDR3 sequence (DNA): TGTGCCAGCGGCCGGGACTACGACACAGATACGCAGTATTTT. It translates to CASGRDYDTDTQYF.

The chain joins TRBV5-1 to TRBJ2-5; D gene uncertain. There are 11 residues in the CDR3. CDR1 and CDR2 from the germline V gene are SGHRS and YFSETQ. Trimming took 4 bases from V and 3 from J, leaving 4 bases between them. The CDR3 loop reads CASSPKETQYF. CDR3 nucleotide sequence: TGCGCCAGCAGCCCAAAAGAGACCCAGTACTTC. The full variable domain, with the rest looked up from reference TRBV5-1 and TRBJ2-5, is KAGVTQTPRYLIKTRGQQVTLSCSPISGHRSVSWYQQTPGQGLQFLFEYFSETQRNKGNFPGRFSGRQFSNSRSEMNVSTLELGDSALYLCASSPKETQYFGPGTRLLVL.

The genes are TRBV7-9 and TRBJ2-5; D is unclear. The CDR3 is 15 amino acids. Germline V CDR1 and CDR2: SEHNR, FQNEAQ (reference sequence). The V and J ends lost 8 bases and 1 base respectively, with 17 bases between them. CDR3 DNA sequence: TGTGCCAGCTTGAGGAACCAGGCGTCCCAAGAGACCCAGTACTTC. Protein product: CASLRNQASQETQYF.

The chain carries TRBV6-6 and TRBJ1-5, with 9 bases matching TRBD1. In germline, CDR1 is MNHNY, CDR2 SVGAGI (reference sequence). The CDR3 has 15 residues. V was clipped by 5 bases and J by 5 bases; unmatched bases: 7. CDR3: CASSLPGQGDQPQHF. The CDR3 region has the DNA TGTGCCAGCAGTCTACCGGGACAGGGTGATCAGCCCCAGCATTTT.

The chain joins TRBV6-5 to TRBJ1-2; D not certain. Germline V gene sequence: CDR1 MNHEY, CDR2 SVGAGI. The CDR3 has 13 residues. The germline V and J ends were trimmed by 6 bases and 6 bases, with 14 bases remaining between them. The CDR3 DNA sequence: TGTGCCAGCAGACCGAGGACGGGCCATGGCTACACCTTC. Protein: CASRPRTGHGYTF.

This clone was observed a handful of times. Other nucleotide sequences from this sample produce the same CDR3. The chain couples TRBV4-1 to TRBJ2-4, with TRBD2 matching over 15 bases. From germline, CDR1 is MGHRA and CDR2 YSYEKL. Trimming took 4 bases from V and 1 from J; bases not matched to a gene: 5. This CDR3 is 18 amino acids long. The CDR3 is CASSPGLAGGRAKNIQYF. The CDR3 DNA is TGCGCCAGCAGCCCGGGACTAGCGGGAGGAAGGGCCAAAAACATTCAGTACTTC.

V gene TRBV19 combines with J gene TRBJ2-1, with D hard to call. Trimming cost V 3 bases and J 10 bases, with 13 bases left between them. The CDR3 contains 13 residues. CDR1 is LNHDA and CDR2 is SQIVND in the germline V gene (reference sequence). The CDR3 region is CASSIPREQEQFF. The CDR3, as DNA: TGTGCCAGTAGTATCCCAAGAGAGCAGGAGCAGTTCTTC.

The V and J genes are TRBV6-5 and TRBJ2-7; TRBD1 aligns across 10 bases. Trimming removed 5 bases from V and 6 bases from J; junction bases left unmatched: 7. The V gene's germline CDR1 is MNHEY and CDR2 SVGAGI. CDR3 length: 14 amino acids. The CDR3 region has the DNA TGTGCCAGCAGTCGGGACAGGGGAGGGCTCGAGCAGTACTTC. It translates to CASSRDRGGLEQYF.

This chain connects TRBV4-1 to TRBJ1-3, with D possibly matching TRBD1 (6 bases). The CDR3 is made up of 16 amino acids. V was clipped by 2 bases and J by 0 bases, with 11 bases between them. In germline, CDR1 is MGHRA, CDR2 YSYEKL. CDR3 nucleotides: TGCGCCAGCAGCCAATGGACAGACCGCTCTGGAAACACCATATATTTT. Translation: CASSQWTDRSGNTIYF.

The genes are TRBV6-5 and TRBJ2-1; 8 nucleotides line up with TRBD1. Germline CDR1 MNHEY, CDR2 SVGAGI. The CDR3 runs 16 residues. V dropped 3 bases and J dropped 9; count of bases not matched to a gene: 13. In DNA form, the CDR3 reads TGTGCCAGCAGTTATACCGCGCACAGGGGGTCGAGTGAGCAGTTCTTC. Protein: CASSYTAHRGSSEQFF.

The rearrangement joins TRBV15 to TRBJ2-7, with TRBD1 as a possible D gene (5 bases). The germline V and J ends were trimmed by 3 bases and 3 bases, with 21 bases remaining between them. Germline-derived CDR1 and CDR2 are LNHNV and YYDKDF (reference sequence). This CDR3 contains 17 residues. This chain's CDR3 is CATSRGLPTEEGYEQYF. DNA of the CDR3: TGTGCCACCAGCAGGGGCCTCCCGACAGAGGAAGGCTACGAGCAGTACTTC.

This clone was observed at least ten times. The CDR3 bases are TGTGCCAGCAGGGGACAGGGGAATTCCTACGAGCAGTACTTC. Residues: CASRGQGNSYEQYF. The chain has TRBV6-6 and TRBJ2-7; 10 bases are shared with TRBD1. The CDR3 spans 14 residues. Germline CDR1 is MNHNY and CDR2 is SVGAGI (reference sequence). Trimming at V came to 6 bases and at J to 1 base, leaving 3 bases not matched to a gene.

The rearrangement uses TRBV29-1 and TRBJ1-2; TRBD1 matches at 9 bases. This CDR3 spans 14 amino acids. V gave up 2 bases and J gave up 4 bases; unmatched junction bases: 5. Germline V lookup: CDR1 SQVTM, CDR2 ANQGSEA. The CDR3 region has the DNA TGCAGCGTTGAATCGGTGACAGGGGGCTATGGCTACACCTTC. Protein: CSVESVTGGYGYTF.

V usage is TRBV6-5 and J usage is TRBJ1-6, with D tentatively TRBD1 (5 bases). The V end lost 7 bases, the J end lost 3 bases, and 13 bases lay between the germline ends. This CDR3 has 15 residues. Germline V gene sequence: CDR1 MNHEY, CDR2 SVGAGI. CDR3 in amino acids: CASTAGRIYNSPLHF. The CDR3 bases are TGTGCCAGCACCGCGGGACGGATCTATAATTCACCCCTCCACTTT.

The V gene is TRBV5-1, the J gene TRBJ2-1; a possible D gene is TRBD1 (5 bases). The V end lost 1 base, the J end lost 4 bases, and 12 bases lay between the germline ends. The germline CDR1 and CDR2 sequences are SGHRS and YFSETQ. This CDR3 has 15 residues. Here the CDR3 reads CASSLHRIGYNEQFF. The CDR3 DNA sequence: TGCGCCAGCAGCTTGCACAGGATTGGTTACAATGAGCAGTTCTTC.

The chain combines TRBV28 with TRBJ2-3; the D gene is possibly TRBD2 (6 bases). The CDR3 is 14 residues long. V was shortened by 6 bases and J by 6 bases, with 16 bases between the two germline ends. The germline gives CDR1 MDHEN, CDR2 SYDVKM. The CDR3 DNA follows: TGTGCCAGCAGGGCCCTGGGGGGAATCGATACGCAGTATTTT. Translating gives CASRALGGIDTQYF.

This CDR3 reads CASTLGGPYEQYF. The CDR3 DNA follows: TGTGCCAGCACTCTGGGGGGTCCCTACGAGCAGTACTTC. The chain combines TRBV7-9 with TRBJ2-7; perhaps TRBD2 as D (6 bases). Germline assignment: CDR1 SEHNR and CDR2 FQNEAQ (reference sequence). V gave up 7 bases and J gave up 2 bases, with 12 bases separating them. The length of the CDR3 is 13 residues.

The rearrangement links TRBV25-1 to TRBJ1-1, with 7 bases identical to TRBD1. CDR1 MGHDK and CDR2 SYGVNS come from the germline V gene. This CDR3 has 12 amino acids. V shed 5 bases, J shed 3 bases, and the junction held 0 bases outside the gene matches. The CDR3 DNA sequence: TGTGCCAGCAGTACAGGGGACACTGAAGCTTTCTTT. This sequence encodes CASSTGDTEAFF.

J is TRBJ1-1 and V is TRBV28; D perhaps matches TRBD1 (6 bases). Looked up from germline, CDR1 is MDHEN and CDR2 is SYDVKM. The CDR3 totals 16 residues. The V gene lost 4 bases and the J gene lost 1 base, with 16 bases spanning the gap. CDR3 sequence (DNA): TGTGCCAGCAGTTCGGTGGTGGGGGCTGGGAACACTGAAGCTTTCTTT. Translated: CASSSVVGAGNTEAFF.

This clone has more than one count but fewer than ten. The CDR3 coding sequence is TGTGCCAGCAGGTTCGCAGGGGGCGTGAAAGCTTTCTTT. This codes for CASRFAGGVKAFF. The chain employs TRBV7-9 and TRBJ1-1, with 8 bases matching TRBD1. The CDR3 is 13 amino acids. Germline assignment: CDR1 SEHNR and CDR2 FQNEAQ (reference sequence). The J segment lost 9 bases and the V segment lost 6 bases, leaving 9 bases of the junction unmatched.

For this clone: Relative to the germline gene, one junction end is altered; a read error may explain this. The CDR3 protein is CGSRERDHTDTQYF. Here the CDR3 DNA reads TGTGGCAGTAGGGAGCGGGACCACACAGATACGCAGTATTTT. The V and J genes are TRBV19 and TRBJ2-3, with 7 bases aligning to TRBD2. The length of the CDR3 is 14 residues. Germline loops: CDR1 LNHDA, CDR2 SQIVND (reference sequence).

This chain links TRBV28 with TRBJ1-6; D is undetermined. Trimming removed 4 bases at V and 8 bases at J, with 6 bases between. Per the germline V gene, CDR1 is MDHEN and CDR2 is SYDVKM. The CDR3 extends over 12 amino acids. The CDR3 region is CASSSQHSPLHF. The DNA for the CDR3 is TGTGCCAGCAGTTCCCAACATTCACCCCTCCACTTT. The whole variable domain, remainder taken from reference TRBV28 and TRBJ1-6, is DVKVTQSSRYLVKRTGEKVFLECVQDMDHENMFWYRQDPGLGLRLIYFSYDVKMKEKGDIPEGYSVSREKKERFSLILESASTNQTSMYLCASSSQHSPLHFGNGTRLTVT.

This clone was seen a handful of times. The chain carries TRBV5-1 and TRBJ2-2, with D possibly matching TRBD1 (6 bases). Trimming took off 5 bases at V and 1 base at J, with 9 bases between the two ends. Germline loops: CDR1 SGHRS, CDR2 YFSETQ. The CDR3 loop spans 14 amino acids. In DNA form, the CDR3 reads TGCGCCAGCAGAATGGACAGGAACACCGGGGAGCTGTTTTTT. It translates to CASRMDRNTGELFF. Full variable domain (rest looked up from reference TRBV5-1 and TRBJ2-2): KAGVTQTPRYLIKTRGQQVTLSCSPISGHRSVSWYQQTPGQGLQFLFEYFSETQRNKGNFPGRFSGRQFSNSRSEMNVSTLELGDSALYLCASRMDRNTGELFFGEGSRLTVL.

On this clone itself: The germline gene is not matched at one end of the junction; a read error may be the cause. The CDR3 loop reads CASTLTETGEGEKLFF. The CDR3, as DNA: TGTGCCAGCACCTTAACCGAGACAGGGGAAGGTGAAAAACTGTTTTTT. The chain joins TRBV11-1 to TRBJ1-4, with 8 bases identical to TRBD1. CDR3 length equals 16 residues. Germline-derived CDR1 and CDR2 are SGHAT and FQDESV (reference sequence).

CDR3 protein: CASSIARGYEQYF. CDR3 bases: TGTGCCAGTAGTATCGCCAGGGGCTACGAGCAGTACTTC. The J gene is TRBJ2-7, the V gene TRBV19, with D possibly TRBD1 on 6 matching bases. The ends were cut back, 3 bases at V and 3 bases at J, with 9 bases in the middle. Germline V gene lookup returns CDR1 LNHDA and CDR2 SQIVND (reference sequence). The CDR3 loop spans 13 amino acids.

J is TRBJ2-1 and V is TRBV25-1; 8 nucleotides align to TRBD2. Germline V gene lookup returns CDR1 MGHDK and CDR2 SYGVNS. V lost 7 bases and J lost 9; bases outside the gene matches: 2. The length of the CDR3 is 11 residues. The CDR3 spells CASTREGEQFF. CDR3 nucleotide sequence: TGTGCCAGCACCCGGGAGGGTGAGCAGTTCTTC.